The source of this T cell receptor (beta chain) is a study of blood T cell repertoires in COVID-19. This clone was seen ten or more times. Trimming removed 1 base from V and 6 bases from J, with 16 bases in between. This CDR3 has 16 amino acids. Per the germline V gene, CDR1 is SGHVS and CDR2 is FQNEAQ. Up to 2 weeks before entering the study, exposed participants had met a COVID-19 case. Data came from immunoSEQ multiplex PCR; TCRdb stores just in-frame clones and leaves some out. The sample has about 350,000 clones, 88% seen once. Sequencing input: PBMCs or T cells enriched from blood (not recorded which). The receptor was derived from a woman aged 25 to 39 who had been exposed to COVID-19. This chain links TRBV7-8 with TRBJ2-1, with no clear D. The chain's CDR3 is CASSLVMTKRGNEQFF. CDR3 DNA: TGTGCCAGCAGCTTAGTCATGACGAAGCGAGGCAATGAGCAGTTCTTC.